This T cell receptor (beta chain) was found in a study of T cell repertoires in cytomegalovirus infection. Overall study: CMV infection and matching HLA type were both indicated by public TCR beta signatures.

In germline, CDR1 is SEHNR, CDR2 FQNEAQ (reference sequence). The length of the CDR3 is 12 residues. Trimming removed 4 bases from V and 12 bases from J; junction bases left unmatched: 7. This clonotype occurred a few times. No antigen is known for it. TCRdb analysed the reads with MiXCR anew, one entry per CDR3 protein. Among fewer than 1,000,000 distinct CDR3 sequences listed, roughly 30% were seen once. The rearrangement joins TRBV7-9 to TRBJ1-2; the match to TRBD1 covers 8 bases. The source is a human donor in good health (CMV status not recorded). Some clones in this sample may be carry-over from other donors' samples. The sequenced sample was cultured CD8+ T cells from PBMCs, obtained from culture after CMV antigen stimulation. CDR3 sequence reads: CASSSRTGRNTF. CDR3 bases: TGTGCCAGCAGCTCGAGGACAGGGAGGAACACCTTC.